What follows are 32 T cell receptor beta chains derived from one specimen sequenced in a study of CD8 T cells in ankylosing spondylitis. General study points: Seemingly distinctive of ankylosing spondylitis blood was a TCR beta motif formed by eight highly homologous variants.

Antigen specificity for these receptors is unknown. Each CDR3 protein is one row after TCRdb ran MiXCR on the 5' RACE reads. The sample includes fewer than 550,000 distinct CDR3 sequences, roughly 5% of them seen just once. The sample was blood, either unsorted or a sorted T cell fraction (not recorded which). These receptors were obtained from a male donor with ankylosing spondylitis.

This clonotype was detected many times. The chain joins TRBV4-2 to TRBJ1-1, with 7 bases fitting TRBD1. Trimming removed 3 bases from V and 3 bases from J; junction bases left unmatched: 7. Germline CDR1 is LGHNA and CDR2 is YNFKEQ. The CDR3 is 15 amino acids. The CDR3 sequence: CASSQTGTYDTEAFF. In DNA form, the CDR3 reads TGTGCCAGCAGCCAGACAGGGACCTATGACACTGAAGCTTTCTTT.

This clonotype was seen repeatedly, ten times or more. The chain uses TRBV6-4 and TRBJ2-1; D possibly matches TRBD1 or TRBD2 (6 bases each). Germline values: CDR1 MRHNA, CDR2 SNTAGT. Trimming removed 2 bases from V and 8 bases from J, with 19 bases in between. CDR3 length equals 16 residues. CDR3 residues: CASSDPGGGGIHEQFF. CDR3 nucleotide sequence: TGTGCCAGCAGTGACCCCGGGGGTGGGGGCATCCATGAGCAGTTCTTC.

This clonotype appeared many times. The chain has TRBV10-3 and TRBJ2-5; D possibly corresponds to TRBD2 (6 bases). Germline V gene data show CDR1 as ENHRY and CDR2 as SYGVKD. Trimming removed 6 bases at V and 4 bases at J, with 12 bases between. There are 13 residues in the CDR3. The CDR3 spells CAISRDGGETQYF. The CDR3, as DNA: TGTGCCATCAGCAGGGACGGGGGAGAGACCCAGTACTTC.

This clonotype occurred a few times. The chain joins TRBV20-1 to TRBJ2-2, with D maybe TRBD2 (6 bases). The V gene's germline CDR1 is DFQATT and CDR2 SNEGSKA (reference sequence). The CDR3 consists of 14 residues. The V end lost 3 bases, the J end lost 6 bases, and 14 bases lay between the germline ends. The CDR3 DNA reads as TGCAGTGCTAGTTACGGGAGCAGCGCCGGGGAGCTGTTTTTT. Translated: CSASYGSSAGELFF.

This clonotype was seen repeatedly, ten times or more. The chain links TRBV4-3 to TRBJ2-1; unclear D gene. Germline V lookup: CDR1 LGHNA, CDR2 YSLEER. V lost 6 bases and J lost 8, with 14 bases in between. The CDR3 runs to 13 residues. The CDR3 nucleotides read TGCGCCAGCAGTATCGACCCCACTTATGAGCAGTTCTTC. Residues: CASSIDPTYEQFF.

This clonotype occurred many times. The chain carries TRBV7-9 and TRBJ2-3; D is possibly TRBD1 (5 bases). This CDR3 is 14 amino acids long. Germline V gene data show CDR1 as SEHNR and CDR2 as FQNEAQ (reference sequence). V gave up 4 bases and J gave up 4 bases, with 12 bases separating them. The DNA for the CDR3 is TGTGCCAGCAGCTCTAGGGGCGCGCCAGATACGCAGTATTTT. Translated, it gives CASSSRGAPDTQYF.

This clonotype was observed many times. V and J are TRBV15 and TRBJ2-7, with 7 bases identical to TRBD1. This CDR3 has 15 amino acids. Germline assignment: CDR1 LNHNV and CDR2 YYDKDF (reference sequence). V gave up 0 bases and J gave up 4 bases; unmatched junction bases: 6. The CDR3 sequence is CATSRERGQTYEQYF. The DNA for the CDR3 is TGTGCCACCAGCAGAGAGAGGGGGCAAACATACGAGCAGTACTTC.

This clonotype was seen at least ten times. The V gene is TRBV7-2, the J gene TRBJ1-1, with a possible D match to TRBD1 (5 bases). The ends were cut back, 5 bases at V and 5 bases at J, with 15 bases in the middle. Looked up from germline, CDR1 is SGHTA and CDR2 is FQGNSA. This CDR3 spans 14 amino acids. The CDR3 here is CASSLHLQVTEAFF. The CDR3 DNA sequence: TGTGCCAGCAGCCTACACCTACAGGTTACTGAAGCTTTCTTT.

This clonotype was counted at least ten times. The chain employs TRBV7-9 and TRBJ1-1; D perhaps matches TRBD1 (6 bases). V lost 5 bases and J 6 bases, leaving 16 bases between the germline ends. This CDR3 contains 14 residues. The V gene's germline CDR1 is SEHNR and CDR2 FQNEAQ (reference sequence). CDR3 protein: CASSPTRGDAEAFF. The CDR3 nucleotides read TGTGCCAGCAGCCCAACGAGGGGGGATGCTGAAGCTTTCTTT.

The chain has TRBV5-1 and TRBJ2-6; D ambiguous. Deletions cut 0 bases from V and 4 bases from J, with 8 bases between. The CDR3 has 15 residues. Germline V gene lookup returns CDR1 SGHRS and CDR2 YFSETQ. As DNA, the CDR3 is TGCGCCAGCAGCTTGGTGCCAGCCGGGGCCAACGTCCTGACTTTC. Residues: CASSLVPAGANVLTF.

This clonotype was seen at least ten times. This chain uses TRBV29-1 with TRBJ2-2; a weak D match, TRBD1 (5 bases). V dropped 5 bases and J dropped 4 bases, with 8 bases sitting between them. CDR1 and CDR2 from the germline V gene are SQVTM and ANQGSEA. This CDR3 spans 12 amino acids. CDR3 bases: TGCAGCGTTCGTAGGGGCACCGGGGAGCTGTTTTTT. As protein: CSVRRGTGELFF.

This clonotype was recorded many times. The chain employs TRBV11-2 and TRBJ2-5; no clear D. This CDR3 has 15 amino acids. From germline, CDR1 is SGHAT and CDR2 FQNNGV. With 4 bases removed from V and 4 bases from J, the gap between germline ends came to 16 bases. The chain's CDR3 is CASSSAPLSGETQYF. The CDR3 nucleotides are TGTGCCAGCAGCTCTGCCCCATTGTCGGGAGAGACCCAGTACTTC.

This clonotype has a count of ten or more. This chain connects TRBV29-1 to TRBJ2-1; D is unclear. Looked up from germline, CDR1 is SQVTM and CDR2 is ANQGSEA. V lost 6 bases and J lost 3, with 9 bases in between. This CDR3 contains 12 residues. CDR3 in amino acids: CSVGTNYNEQFF. CDR3 bases: TGCAGCGTAGGAACTAACTACAATGAGCAGTTCTTC.

As concerns this clonotype: With a much larger clone just one base away, this may be a read error. The chain recombines TRBV4-1 with TRBJ2-7; D possibly corresponds to TRBD1 (6 bases). The CDR3 has 15 residues. In germline, CDR1 is MGHRA, CDR2 YSYEKL. The CDR3 loop reads CASSLLGGSGYEQDF. The DNA for the CDR3 is TGCGCCAGCAGCCTTCTAGGGGGTTCCGGCTACGAGCAGGACTTC.

The table lists this clonotype with many counts. This rearrangement joins TRBV5-1 to TRBJ2-5; TRBD2 agrees at 11 bases. Germline V gives CDR1 SGHRS, CDR2 YFSETQ. J gave up 4 bases and V 2 bases, and 4 bases lay outside the gene matches. The CDR3 has 15 amino acids. CDR3 bases: TGCGCCAGCAGCTTTAGCGGGGGGGCAGCAGAGACCCAGTACTTC. This codes for CASSFSGGAAETQYF.

In regard to this clonotype: This sequence may be a read error, since a much larger clone differs from it by one base. This chain's CDR3 is CSVDQVPQYF. DNA for the CDR3: TGCAGCGTTGATCAAGTGCCCCAGTACTTC. This chain connects TRBV29-1 to TRBJ2-5, with D unresolved. Trimming cost V 3 bases and J 9 bases, with 8 bases left between them. This CDR3 is built from 10 residues. Per germline, CDR1 SQVTM and CDR2 ANQGSEA. Variable domain in full (rest from reference TRBV29-1 and TRBJ2-5): SAVISQKPSRDICQRGTSLTIQCQVDSQVTMMFWYRQQPGQSLTLIATANQGSEATYESGFVIDKFPISRPNLTFSTLTVSNMSPEDSSIYLCSVDQVPQYFGPGTRLLVL.

This clonotype was observed many times. The rearrangement links TRBV4-1 to TRBJ2-7; 10 bases fit TRBD1. Trimming cost V 4 bases and J 5 bases; bases outside gene matches: 8. This CDR3 region has 15 residues. CDR1 MGHRA and CDR2 YSYEKL come from the germline V gene. CDR3 coding DNA: TGCGCCAGCAGCCTTAGGACAGGGGGGATTCACGAGCAGTACTTC. Translated: CASSLRTGGIHEQYF.

The chain recombines TRBV10-3 with TRBJ2-1, with 9 bases aligning to TRBD2. Germline CDR1 reads ENHRY; CDR2 reads SYGVKD. V dropped 11 bases and J dropped 8; count of bases not matched to a gene: 19. The CDR3 is 16 amino acids. CDR3 in DNA: TGTGCCGCGTCCGTACTCGCGGGAGGGCGAAAGTATGAGCAGTTCTTC. Protein: CAASVLAGGRKYEQFF.

Ten or more counts support this clonotype. V and J are TRBV28 and TRBJ1-2; D possibly corresponds to TRBD1 (5 bases). The CDR3 is made up of 13 amino acids. V was shortened by 2 bases and J by 6 bases, with 10 bases between the two germline ends. The V gene's germline CDR1 is MDHEN and CDR2 SYDVKM. In DNA, the CDR3 is TGTGCCAGCAGTTTACGGGCGACAGATGGCTACACCTTC. Its translation is CASSLRATDGYTF.

This clonotype was found many times. The rearrangement uses TRBV7-3 and TRBJ2-7; TRBD1 matches at 10 bases. V lost 5 bases and J lost 3; bases outside the gene matches: 7. Germline loops: CDR1 SGHTA, CDR2 FQGTGA. The CDR3 has 15 residues. The CDR3 loop is CASSPGQGKYYEQYF. The CDR3 DNA sequence: TGTGCCAGCAGCCCGGGACAGGGGAAATACTACGAGCAGTACTTC.

This clonotype was found a few times. This chain uses TRBV19 with TRBJ1-5; D is possibly TRBD1 (5 bases). V dropped 9 bases and J dropped 6 bases, with 18 bases sitting between them. The CDR3 sequence is 14 residues long. Germline CDR1 and CDR2: LNHDA and SQIVND (reference sequence). Here the CDR3 reads CASRASGAGQPQHF. The DNA for the CDR3 is TGTGCCAGCAGGGCCTCGGGAGCAGGTCAGCCCCAGCATTTT.

This clonotype showed up many times. CDR3 residues: CASSFGQGTEAFF. The DNA for the CDR3 is TGTGCCAGCAGTTTCGGACAGGGGACTGAAGCTTTCTTT. The V and J genes are TRBV12-3 or TRBV12-4 and TRBJ1-1; 9 bases are shared with TRBD1. The ends lost 3 bases at V and 5 bases at J; junction bases unmatched: 1. The CDR3 covers 13 residues.

This clonotype occurred many times. V usage is TRBV4-3 and J usage is TRBJ1-6; D is undetermined. The germline gives CDR1 LGHNA, CDR2 YSLEER. Trimming left V 1 base short and J 0 bases short, with 7 bases between. The CDR3 totals 16 residues. CDR3 sequence: CASSQGGSSYNSPLHF. The CDR3 DNA sequence: TGCGCCAGCAGCCAAGGCGGCAGCTCCTATAATTCACCCCTCCACTTT.

This clonotype has ten or more counts. The genes are TRBV20-1 and TRBJ1-1; the match to TRBD1 covers 9 bases. V was pared by 1 base and J by 3 bases, with 0 bases of the junction left unmatched. CDR1 and CDR2 (germline): DFQATT, SNEGSKA (reference sequence). The CDR3 runs to 13 residues. CDR3 protein: CSARGQGDTEAFF. The CDR3 region has the DNA TGCAGTGCTAGAGGACAGGGGGACACTGAAGCTTTCTTT.

CDR3 sequence (DNA): TGTGCCAGCAGCTTAGTAGGTTGGTTGACAGGAGACCCAGATACGCAGTATTTT. This codes for CASSLVGWLTGDPDTQYF. The chain links TRBV7-3 to TRBJ2-3; possibly TRBD1 for D (6 bases). Germline loops: CDR1 SGHTA, CDR2 FQGTGA. The CDR3 runs 18 residues. Trimming cost V 2 bases and J 4 bases, with 22 bases left between them. Filled out from reference TRBV7-3 and TRBJ2-3, the complete variable domain reads GAGVSQTPSNKVTEKGKYVELRCDPISGHTALYWYRQSLGQGPEFLIYFQGTGAADDSGLPNDRFFAVRPEGSVSTLKIQRTERGDSAVYLCASSLVGWLTGDPDTQYFGPGTRLTVL.

This clonotype appeared many times. V and J are TRBV9 and TRBJ2-2, with TRBD1 identical over 11 bases. This CDR3 has 14 residues. CDR1 SGDLS and CDR2 YYNGEE come from the germline V gene. V shed 5 bases, J shed 3 bases, and the junction held 0 bases outside the gene matches. CDR3 in DNA: TGTGCCAGCAGGGGACAGGGGGACACCGGGGAGCTGTTTTTT. Translated, it gives CASRGQGDTGELFF.

This clonotype occurred many times. V usage is TRBV25-1 and J usage is TRBJ1-6; 11 nucleotides match TRBD1. J was trimmed by 10 bases and V by 8 bases; bases with no gene match: 1. Germline V gene data show CDR1 as MGHDK and CDR2 as SYGVNS. The CDR3 has 12 residues. The CDR3 reads CASGTGGSPLHF. The CDR3 bases are TGTGCCAGCGGGACAGGGGGGTCACCCCTCCACTTT.

Ten or more counts support this clonotype. The J gene is TRBJ2-1, the V gene TRBV20-1, with no clear D. This CDR3 contains 11 residues. From germline, CDR1 is DFQATT and CDR2 SNEGSKA (reference sequence). Trimming left V 3 bases short and J 9 bases short, with 9 bases between. CDR3 in amino acids: CSASERVEQFF. The DNA of the CDR3 is TGCAGTGCTAGTGAAAGGGTTGAGCAGTTCTTC.

This clonotype has more than one count but fewer than ten. The rearrangement links TRBV4-1 to TRBJ1-4; D remains ambiguous. The germline V gene encodes CDR1 MGHRA and CDR2 YSYEKL. Trimming pared 4 bases from V and 2 bases from J, leaving 11 bases between. This CDR3 has 15 amino acids. CDR3: CASSRLSATNEKLFF. In nucleotides, the CDR3 is TGCGCCAGCAGCCGCCTCTCGGCCACTAATGAAAAACTGTTTTTT.

This clonotype was counted between two and nine times. The rearrangement joins TRBV7-2 to TRBJ2-5; D call uncertain. Germline V gene sequence: CDR1 SGHTA, CDR2 FQGNSA. There are 14 residues in the CDR3. Trimming cost V 5 bases and J 1 base, with 11 bases left between them. CDR3 nucleotides: TGTGCCAGCAGCCCGATGTCAAGCCAAGAGACCCAGTACTTC. Translating it yields CASSPMSSQETQYF.

A few counts support this clonotype. The chain joins TRBV4-2 to TRBJ2-5, with 7 nucleotides matching TRBD1. Germline V CDR1 and CDR2: LGHNA, YNFKEQ. Germline trimming cut 1 base from V and 5 bases from J; bases unmatched to any gene: 10. This CDR3 has 16 amino acids. The CDR3 DNA follows: TGTGCCAGCAGCCAAGGTGGGACAGTCCCGCGGGAGACCCAGTACTTC. It is translated as CASSQGGTVPRETQYF.

This clonotype was seen at least ten times. V gene TRBV5-6 combines with J gene TRBJ1-2; possible D gene TRBD1, 5 bases. CDR1 is SGHDT, CDR2 YYEEEE, per germline. This CDR3 is built from 16 residues. The V gene lost 4 bases and the J gene lost 3 bases, with 19 bases spanning the gap. DNA of the CDR3: TGTGCCAGCAGCCCCCTGTCTGGGGACGGTCACTATGGCTACACCTTC. As protein: CASSPLSGDGHYGYTF.